These 24 T cell receptor beta chains share one sample of origin, sequenced in a study of blood T cell repertoires in COVID-19. Assay: immunoSEQ multiplex PCR; the TCRdb copy retains only in-frame clones and omits some. The table includes 300,000 to 400,000 clones, around nine tenths detected once. The material sequenced was peripheral blood. The receptors derive from a woman aged 70-85 years with COVID-19, enrolled during active disease.

The chain joins TRBV24-1 to TRBJ2-5, with TRBD1 identical over 10 bases. V lost 7 bases and J lost 2; bases outside the gene matches: 6. Germline values: CDR1 KGHDR, CDR2 SFDVKD. CDR3 length: 15 residues. As DNA, the CDR3 is TGTGCCACCAGGGGGGAGGACAGGGGGCAAGAGACCCAGTACTTC. It codes for CATRGEDRGQETQYF.

The V call is TRBV30, the J call TRBJ1-2, with 10 bases lining up with TRBD1. Germline V gene sequence: CDR1 GTSNPN, CDR2 SVGIG (reference sequence). The CDR3 extends over 14 amino acids. Trimming took 2 bases from V and 4 from J; bases not matched to a gene: 4. This CDR3 reads CAWSSTGGRYGYTF. The CDR3 DNA follows: TGTGCCTGGAGTTCGACAGGGGGCCGCTATGGCTACACCTTC.

The V call is TRBV13, the J call TRBJ1-2; TRBD1 matches 8 bases. The CDR3 loop spans 13 amino acids. Germline CDR1 reads PRHDT; CDR2 reads FYEKMQ (reference sequence). J gave up 4 bases and V 5 bases, and 3 bases lay outside the gene matches. In DNA, the CDR3 is TGTGCCAGCAGCGACGGGACAGGCTATGGCTACACCTTC. It translates to CASSDGTGYGYTF. Using reference TRBV13 and TRBJ1-2 for the parts outside the CDR3, the full variable domain is AAGVIQSPRHLIKEKRETATLKCYPIPRHDTVYWYQQGPGQDPQFLISFYEKMQSDKGSIPDRFSAQQFSDYHSELNMSSLELGDSALYFCASSDGTGYGYTFGSGTRLTVV.

The rearrangement joins TRBV11-2 to TRBJ2-7; TRBD1 is a possible D gene (5 bases). This CDR3 contains 15 residues. Germline CDR1 is SGHAT and CDR2 is FQNNGV. V lost 5 bases to trimming and J lost 5 bases, with 19 bases between them. The CDR3 sequence: CASSPLGQGPHEQYF. CDR3 nucleotide sequence: TGTGCCAGCAGCCCCCTGGGCCAGGGCCCCCACGAGCAGTACTTC.

The chain recombines TRBV14 with TRBJ2-2; 8 bases line up with TRBD1. The trim removed 2 bases at V and 6 bases at J, leaving 8 bases unmatched. The CDR3 loop spans 16 amino acids. The germline gives CDR1 SGHDN, CDR2 FVKESK. CDR3 DNA sequence: TGTGCCAGCAGCCAACCGAGGACAGGGAAGGCCGGGGAGCTGTTTTTT. It translates to CASSQPRTGKAGELFF.

The J gene is TRBJ2-7, the V gene TRBV27; tentatively, D is TRBD1 (6 bases). The V gene lost 5 bases and the J gene lost 2 bases, with 13 bases spanning the gap. Per the germline V gene, CDR1 is MNHEY and CDR2 is SMNVEV (reference sequence). The CDR3 contains 14 residues. CDR3 amino acids: CASSHRAPTYEQYF. The CDR3, as DNA: TGTGCCAGCAGTCACAGGGCTCCTACCTACGAGCAGTACTTC.

V gene TRBV4-3 combines with J gene TRBJ2-1; 7 nucleotides line up with TRBD1. The V and J ends lost 2 bases and 1 base, in that order; junction bases with no gene match: 2. Germline CDR1 reads LGHNA; CDR2 reads YSLEER. This CDR3 is built from 15 residues. The DNA of the CDR3 is TGCGCCAGCAGCCAAAGGGGACAGTCCTACAATGAGCAGTTCTTC. It codes for CASSQRGQSYNEQFF.

The chain joins TRBV28 to TRBJ2-7; D perhaps matches TRBD2 (5 bases). V was shortened by 1 base and J by 4 bases, with 11 bases between the two germline ends. This CDR3 is built from 14 residues. Germline CDR1 reads MDHEN; CDR2 reads SYDVKM. The CDR3 loop is CASSLYGLLYEQYF. Here the CDR3 DNA reads TGTGCCAGCAGTTTATACGGACTCCTATACGAGCAGTACTTC.

This clone has only a few counts. This chain links TRBV19 with TRBJ1-1; no definite D call. V lost 7 bases, J lost 5 bases, and 20 bases lay in between. CDR3 length: 15 residues. In germline, CDR1 is LNHDA, CDR2 SQIVND (reference sequence). For the CDR3, the DNA is TGTGCCAGTATAGCGGGTAGGGAGTTCGTAACTGAAGCTTTCTTT. It codes for CASIAGREFVTEAFF.

The count of this clone is one. The J gene is TRBJ2-2, the V gene TRBV5-1; TRBD2 matches at 11 bases. The trim removed 4 bases at V and 7 bases at J, leaving 3 bases unmatched. The CDR3 runs to 14 residues. Germline CDR1 SGHRS, CDR2 YFSETQ. The chain's CDR3 is CASSKTSGDGELFF. CDR3 coding DNA: TGCGCCAGCAGCAAGACTAGCGGGGACGGGGAGCTGTTTTTT. Filled out from reference TRBV5-1 and TRBJ2-2, the complete variable domain reads KAGVTQTPRYLIKTRGQQVTLSCSPISGHRSVSWYQQTPGQGLQFLFEYFSETQRNKGNFPGRFSGRQFSNSRSEMNVSTLELGDSALYLCASSKTSGDGELFFGEGSRLTVL.

CDR3 DNA: TGTGCCAGCAGTCGACGCCTTACAGGGGGCGGGGAAAAACTGTTTTTT. As protein: CASSRRLTGGGEKLFF. The chain carries TRBV28 and TRBJ1-4; 9 nucleotides match TRBD1. The J segment lost 8 bases and the V segment lost 5 bases, leaving 12 bases of the junction unmatched. CDR3 size: 16 residues. Germline CDR1 MDHEN, CDR2 SYDVKM.

This clone was recorded once. J is TRBJ1-1 and V is TRBV29-1; D not resolved. This CDR3 region has 8 residues. V was clipped by 6 bases and J by 10 bases, with 6 bases between them. CDR1 is SQVTM, CDR2 ANQGSEA, per germline. The CDR3 region is CSVESAFF. The CDR3 DNA reads TGCAGCGTAGAGTCAGCTTTCTTT. Full variable domain (missing parts from reference TRBV29-1 and TRBJ1-1): SAVISQKPSRDICQRGTSLTIQCQVDSQVTMMFWYRQQPGQSLTLIATANQGSEATYESGFVIDKFPISRPNLTFSTLTVSNMSPEDSSIYLCSVESAFFGQGTRLTVV.

V and J are TRBV5-1 and TRBJ1-4, with D maybe TRBD1 (6 bases). CDR1 is SGHRS and CDR2 is YFSETQ in the germline V gene. The V gene lost 3 bases and the J gene lost 4 bases, with 10 bases spanning the gap. The CDR3 is 14 amino acids. This CDR3 reads CASSSQGLNEKLFF. The CDR3 coding sequence is TGCGCCAGCAGCTCACAGGGCCTTAATGAAAAACTGTTTTTT. Using reference TRBV5-1 and TRBJ1-4 for the parts outside the CDR3, the full variable domain is KAGVTQTPRYLIKTRGQQVTLSCSPISGHRSVSWYQQTPGQGLQFLFEYFSETQRNKGNFPGRFSGRQFSNSRSEMNVSTLELGDSALYLCASSSQGLNEKLFFGSGTQLSVL.

Remarks on this clone: One end of the junction does not line up with germline, which may come from a read error. The rearrangement uses TRBV4-1 and TRBJ2-1; 7 nucleotides align to TRBD1. Per germline, CDR1 MGHRA and CDR2 YSYEKL. This CDR3 has 15 residues. CDR3 in amino acids: CARSRLKGADNEQFF. Here the CDR3 DNA reads TGCGCCCGCAGCCGACTGAAGGGGGCAGATAATGAGCAGTTCTTC.

The chain joins TRBV19 to TRBJ1-2; D may be TRBD1 (5 bases). From germline, CDR1 is LNHDA and CDR2 SQIVND (reference sequence). The CDR3 sequence is 16 residues long. Trimming shortened V by 7 bases and J by 3 bases, and 21 bases separated the two germline ends. The CDR3 nucleotides read TGTGCCAGTACTGCGGGACCCGGGGTAAGGGACTATGGCTACACCTTC. Translation gives CASTAGPGVRDYGYTF.

The chain couples TRBV30 to TRBJ1-3; D remains ambiguous. The CDR3 runs 12 residues. Germline assignment: CDR1 GTSNPN and CDR2 SVGIG (reference sequence). Written as DNA, the CDR3 is TGTGGACTCTCGATCTCTGGAAACACCATATATTTT. This gives the protein CGLSISGNTIYF.

The chain is built from TRBV11-2 and TRBJ1-1; D gene uncertain. V lost 9 bases, J lost 4 bases, and 6 bases lay in between. Germline-derived CDR1 and CDR2 are SGHAT and FQNNGV. The CDR3 is 10 residues long. The CDR3 DNA is TGTGCCAGTGGAGGCACTGAAGCTTTCTTT. It encodes CASGGTEAFF.

Here the CDR3 reads CASSVQGSNEKLFF. The CDR3 DNA reads TGTGCCAGCAGTGTCCAGGGATCTAATGAAAAACTGTTTTTT. The chain has TRBV2 and TRBJ1-4; TRBD1 might be the D (5 bases). The length of the CDR3 is 14 residues. Trimming took 4 bases from V and 3 from J, leaving 9 bases between them. CDR1 SNHLY and CDR2 FYNNEI come from the germline V gene.

This clone has only one observation. The rearrangement links TRBV5-1 to TRBJ1-2; D ambiguous. Germline values: CDR1 SGHRS, CDR2 YFSETQ. The V end was cut by 0 bases, the J end by 4 bases, with 10 bases between. This CDR3 comprises 14 residues. CDR3 nucleotide sequence: TGCGCCAGCAGCTTGGATGAGGAGGCCTATGGCTACACCTTC. Residues: CASSLDEEAYGYTF.

V gene TRBV19 combines with J gene TRBJ1-5; no firm D call. The germline V gene encodes CDR1 LNHDA and CDR2 SQIVND (reference sequence). V lost 5 bases, J lost 3 bases, and 8 bases lay in between. The CDR3 has 13 residues. CDR3 DNA: TGTGCCAGTAGTTCCAGCGTCAATCAGCCCCAGCATTTT. This gives the protein CASSSSVNQPQHF. The full variable domain, in which reference TRBV19 and TRBJ1-5 provide the parts outside the CDR3, is DGGITQSPKYLFRKEGQNVTLSCEQNLNHDAMYWYRQDPGQGLRLIYYSQIVNDFQKGDIAEGYSVSREKKESFPLTVTSAQKNPTAFYLCASSSSVNQPQHFGDGTRLSIL.

The table lists this clone with a few counts. The chain employs TRBV2 and TRBJ1-6; D call uncertain. The CDR3 has 14 amino acids. Germline CDR1 and CDR2: SNHLY and FYNNEI. Trimming took off 4 bases at V and 0 bases at J, with 4 bases between the two ends. The CDR3 protein is CASSASSYNSPLHF. The CDR3 DNA reads as TGTGCCAGCAGTGCTAGCTCCTATAATTCACCCCTCCACTTT. Complete variable domain (other parts from reference TRBV2 and TRBJ1-6): EPEVTQTPSHQVTQMGQEVILRCVPISNHLYFYWYRQILGQKVEFLVSFYNNEISEKSEIFDDQFSVERPDGSNFTLKIRSTKLEDSAMYFCASSASSYNSPLHFGNGTRLTVT.

The chain is built from TRBV27 and TRBJ1-2, with D perhaps matching TRBD1 (5 bases). V lost 6 bases and J lost 5, with 10 bases in between. CDR1 MNHEY and CDR2 SMNVEV come from the germline V gene (reference sequence). This CDR3 has 12 residues. Written as DNA, the CDR3 is TGTGCCAGCAGAACAGGTTCTTATGGCTACACCTTC. This sequence encodes CASRTGSYGYTF.

The chain is built from TRBV27 and TRBJ2-6, with D perhaps matching TRBD1 (5 bases). The germline V gene has CDR1 MNHEY and CDR2 SMNVEV (reference sequence). Deletions cut 3 bases from V and 0 bases from J, with 15 bases between. The CDR3 consists of 18 residues. The CDR3 reads CASSLTAPLSSGANVLTF. CDR3 nucleotides: TGTGCCAGCAGTTTGACAGCACCCCTCAGCTCTGGGGCCAACGTCCTGACTTTC.

The J gene is TRBJ1-6, the V gene TRBV7-2; D remains ambiguous. This CDR3 contains 15 residues. Trimming took 1 base from V and 6 from J, leaving 10 bases between them. CDR1 is SGHTA, CDR2 FQGNSA, per germline. The CDR3: CASSLESKPNSPLHF. As DNA, the CDR3 is TGTGCCAGCAGCTTAGAGAGTAAACCTAATTCACCCCTCCACTTT.